This T cell receptor (beta chain) is drawn from a study of T cell changes during pregnancy in multiple sclerosis. Measured with immunoSEQ multiplex PCR; TCRdb has only the in-frame clones, and not every one. The sample yields some 39,000 clones, 70% to 90% seen once. The germline V and J ends were trimmed by 3 bases and 1 base, with 8 bases remaining between them. Germline V gives CDR1 SGHTA, CDR2 FQGTGA. The CDR3 extends over 14 amino acids. The receptor comes from a female donor with multiple sclerosis, enrolled in a pregnancy study. The genes are TRBV7-3 and TRBJ2-3; a possible D gene is TRBD1 (6 bases). The sample here was CD8+ T cells from peripheral blood mononuclear cells, taken in the first trimester of pregnancy. The CDR3 DNA sequence: TGTGCCAGCAGCTTGGCAGGGGGCACAGATACGCAGTATTTT. As protein: CASSLAGGTDTQYF.